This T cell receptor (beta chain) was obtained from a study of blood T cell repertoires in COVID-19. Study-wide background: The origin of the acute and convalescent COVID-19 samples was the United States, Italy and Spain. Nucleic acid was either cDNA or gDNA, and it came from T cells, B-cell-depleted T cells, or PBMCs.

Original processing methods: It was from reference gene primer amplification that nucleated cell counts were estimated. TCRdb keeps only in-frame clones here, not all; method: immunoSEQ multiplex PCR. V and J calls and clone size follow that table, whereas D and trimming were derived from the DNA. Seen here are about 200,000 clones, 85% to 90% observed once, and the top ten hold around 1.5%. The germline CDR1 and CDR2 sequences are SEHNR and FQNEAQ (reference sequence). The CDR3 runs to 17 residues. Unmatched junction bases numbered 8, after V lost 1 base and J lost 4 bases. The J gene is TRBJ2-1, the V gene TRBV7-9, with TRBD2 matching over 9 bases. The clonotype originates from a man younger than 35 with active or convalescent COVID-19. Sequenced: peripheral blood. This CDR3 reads CASSLVSSGLAYNEQFF. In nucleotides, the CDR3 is TGTGCCAGCAGCTTAGTGTCCTCGGGACTAGCATACAATGAGCAGTTCTTC.